Reported below is one TCR beta chain. The data stem from a study of blood T cell repertoires in COVID-19. Study summary: Donors in the United States, Italy and Spain gave samples during acute or convalescent COVID-19. In each case, the material was cDNA or gDNA derived from T cells, B-cell-depleted T cells, or PBMCs.

Study processing details: Estimated nucleated cell counts came from reference gene primer amplification. The data were produced by immunoSEQ multiplex PCR, yet TCRdb's version contains in-frame clones alone and is incomplete. That table gives V, J and clone size, and the DNA gave D and trimming. Here the sample spans nearly 60,000 clones, 85% to 90% being singletons. V was pared by 3 bases and J by 7 bases, with 13 bases between. Looked up from germline, CDR1 is SGHDT and CDR2 is YYEEEE. The CDR3 spans 13 residues. This chain links TRBV5-6 with TRBJ2-5, with D unclear. Sequences were obtained from peripheral blood. This clonotype originated in a man aged 40-55 years with active COVID-19. CDR3: CASSSRFRGTQYF. In nucleotides, the CDR3 is TGTGCCAGCAGCTCCAGGTTCCGTGGGACCCAGTACTTC.